A selection of T cell receptor beta chains follows, all from one sample in a study of cytomegalovirus exposure and HLA in healthy donors. The protocol was immunoSEQ multiplex PCR, while the TCRdb copy is restricted to in-frame clones and leaves out a portion. This table holds fewer than 80,000 clones, roughly 78% found once. Sequencing input: PBMCs. The receptor set was obtained from a man aged 30 to 39 in good health and CMV-seronegative. Each CDR3 is given with its conserved first and last residue. D genes are given only for firm matches. Size values are once, few and many counts, or a class for expanded clones, and some rows have none.

TRBD1,TRBV27,TRBJ1-2,.,CASTDHRGRGGYTF,TGTGCCAGCACCGACCACAGGGGGCGAGGCGGCTACACCTTC
TRBD2,TRBV7-7,TRBJ2-1,.,CASSLGTSNEQFF,TGTGCTAGCAGCTTAGGGACTAGCAACGAGCAGTTCTTC
.,TRBV9,TRBJ1-3,few,CASSVEGRENTIYF,TGTGCCAGCAGCGTAGAGGGGCGGGAAAACACCATATATTTT
TRBD1,TRBV2,TRBJ1-4,.,CASRPYGTGDEKLFF,TGTGCCAGCAGGCCCTACGGGACAGGGGATGAAAAACTGTTTTTT
.,TRBV28,TRBJ2-1,.,CASSSRGSSYNEQFF,TGTGCCAGCAGTTCCCGGGGGAGCTCCTACAATGAGCAGTTCTTC
.,TRBV6-5,TRBJ2-5,once,CASSYSFAETQYF,TGTGCCAGCAGTTACTCGTTTGCGGAGACCCAGTACTTC
TRBD2,TRBV10-1,TRBJ2-3,.,CASSAVSGSGADTQYF,TGCGCCAGCAGTGCGGTTAGCGGGAGCGGCGCAGATACGCAGTATTTT
.,TRBV5-6,TRBJ1-2,.,CASSFRNYGYTF,TGTGCCAGCAGCTTTCGGAACTATGGCTACACCTTC
.,TRBV11-2,TRBJ2-7,few,CASSPPGGGRGSYEQYF,TGTGCCAGCAGCCCGCCGGGTGGCGGCCGGGGCTCCTACGAGCAGTACTTC
TRBD1,TRBV2,TRBJ1-1,.,CASSEYQGAATEAFF,TGTGCCAGCAGTGAATATCAGGGGGCAGCTACTGAAGCTTTCTTT
.,TRBV5-1,TRBJ2-7,.,CASSSAYEQYF,TGCGCCAGCAGCTCAGCCTACGAGCAGTACTTC
.,TRBV30,TRBJ1-4,.,CAWSTVPNEKLFF,TGTGCCTGGAGCACGGTCCCTAATGAAAAACTGTTTTTT
TRBD1,TRBV11-2,TRBJ2-7,once,CASSETTGGEQYF,TGTGCCAGCAGCGAGACGACAGGGGGAGAGCAGTACTTC
.,TRBV6-5,TRBJ1-3,.,CASSSPTGSGNTIYF,TGTGCCAGCAGTTCTCCGACAGGCTCTGGAAACACCATATATTTT
.,TRBV7-2,TRBJ2-5,.,CASSFNRGDSETQYF,TGTGCCAGCAGCTTTAATCGCGGGGATAGCGAGACCCAGTACTTC
.,TRBV4-2,TRBJ2-5,.,CASSQGGPGSEETQYF,TGTGCCAGCAGCCAAGGGGGTCCAGGGTCGGAAGAGACCCAGTACTTC
.,TRBV7-9,TRBJ2-5,.,CSSNPKETQYF,TGTTCCAGCAACCCTAAAGAGACCCAGTACTTC
.,TRBV30,TRBJ1-5,.,CAWSVHSNQPQHF,TGTGCCTGGAGTGTCCATAGCAATCAGCCCCAGCATTTT
.,TRBV7-7,TRBJ1-1,.,CASSFIEDEKTEAFF,TGTGCTAGCAGCTTCATAGAGGATGAGAAGACTGAAGCTTTCTTT
TRBD2,TRBV28,TRBJ2-3,.,CASRTSGRELVRPDTQYF,TGTGCCTCCAGAACTAGCGGGAGGGAACTGGTCCGGCCGGATACGCAGTATTTT
TRBD1,TRBV6-5,TRBJ1-6,.,CASSYMQGANSPLHF,TGTGCCAGCAGTTACATGCAGGGGGCAAATTCACCCCTCCACTTT
.,TRBV15,TRBJ2-1,.,CATSDGYGLYNEQFF,TGTGCCACCAGCGACGGCTATGGGCTATACAATGAGCAGTTCTTC